Listed here are 22 T cell receptor beta chains from one sample, sequenced in a study of blood T cell repertoires in COVID-19. Here immunoSEQ multiplex PCR was the method, and the copy in TCRdb shows in-frame clones only, minus some. The table records approximately 38,000 clones, about 91% of them present only once. The sequenced sample consisted of peripheral blood. The source is an older woman with active COVID-19.

This clone was recorded only once. The chain recombines TRBV3-1 (or the pseudogene TRBV3-2) with TRBJ1-2; D gene unclear. From germline, CDR1 is LGHDT and CDR2 YNNKEL (reference sequence). The CDR3 totals 17 residues. V lost 1 base and J lost 6, with 21 bases in between. This chain's CDR3 is CASSQGLEGSRGDGYTF. CDR3 DNA: TGTGCCAGCAGCCAAGGTTTAGAGGGCTCCAGAGGCGATGGCTACACCTTC.

Only one count was recorded for this clone. CDR3 residues: CASSQGGDLSTDTQYF. The DNA of the CDR3 is TGTGCCAGCAGCCAAGGGGGGGACCTCAGCACAGATACGCAGTATTTT. V usage is TRBV3-1 (or the pseudogene TRBV3-2) and J usage is TRBJ2-3, with D possibly being TRBD2 (6 bases). The CDR3 loop spans 16 amino acids. Trimming stripped 1 base from V and 0 bases from J, with 11 bases between. Germline V gene sequence: CDR1 LGHDT, CDR2 YNNKEL (reference sequence).

The V call is TRBV7-6, the J call TRBJ1-5; D is possibly TRBD1 (5 bases). CDR3 length: 15 amino acids. Trimming left V 3 bases short and J 2 bases short, with 11 bases between. CDR1 is SGHVS, CDR2 FNYEAQ, per germline. CDR3 coding DNA: TGTGCCAGCAGCTTGGGGCAGAGTGGCAATCAGCCCCAGCATTTT. Translating gives CASSLGQSGNQPQHF. The whole variable domain, filled in from reference TRBV7-6 and TRBJ1-5, reads GAGVSQSPRYKVTKRGQDVALRCDPISGHVSLYWYRQALGQGPEFLTYFNYEAQQDKSGLPNDRFSAERPEGSISTLTIQRTEQRDSAMYRCASSLGQSGNQPQHFGDGTRLSIL.

This sequence joins TRBV11-3 and TRBJ2-3, with D possibly matching TRBD2 (5 bases). CDR1 is SGHNT, CDR2 YENEEA, per germline. The CDR3 is 15 amino acids. The V gene lost 5 bases and the J gene lost 2 bases, with 14 bases spanning the gap. The CDR3 protein is CASSPSGKPTDTQYF. The CDR3 DNA is TGTGCCAGCAGCCCAAGCGGAAAACCCACAGATACGCAGTATTTT.

This clone was seen only a few times. This chain uses TRBV10-3 with TRBJ1-1; 10 bases are shared with TRBD1. Trimming removed 1 base from V and 1 base from J; junction bases left unmatched: 3. The CDR3 is 16 residues long. CDR1 is ENHRY and CDR2 is SYGVKD in the germline V gene. The CDR3 region is CAISEWDRGENTEAFF. The CDR3 coding sequence is TGTGCCATCAGTGAGTGGGACAGGGGAGAGAACACTGAAGCTTTCTTT.

The CDR3 here is CASSAGPTGELFF. CDR3 DNA: TGTGCCAGCAGCGCTGGGCCCACCGGGGAGCTGTTTTTT. The chain employs TRBV9 and TRBJ2-2, with D uncertain. Germline CDR1 reads SGDLS; CDR2 reads YYNGEE. The CDR3 runs 13 residues. Trimming removed 3 bases at V and 4 bases at J, with 7 bases between.

A few counts support this clone. This sequence joins TRBV11-3 and TRBJ1-1; possible D gene TRBD1, 6 bases. This CDR3 has 13 amino acids. V was trimmed by 3 bases and J by 1 base, leaving 6 bases between them. The germline CDR1 and CDR2 sequences are SGHNT and YENEEA. In nucleotides, the CDR3 is TGTGCCAGCAGCTTGGGACAGAACACTGAAGCTTTCTTT. Residues: CASSLGQNTEAFF.

The rearrangement uses TRBV7-2 and TRBJ2-3; D is unresolved. This CDR3 contains 12 residues. Germline V gene data show CDR1 as SGHTA and CDR2 as FQGNSA. With 4 bases removed from V and 5 bases from J, the gap between germline ends came to 7 bases. CDR3: CASSSPGDTQYF. As DNA, the CDR3 is TGTGCCAGCAGCTCTCCGGGAGATACGCAGTATTTT. Together with reference TRBV7-2 and TRBJ2-3, the CDR3 gives the full variable domain: GAGVSQSPSNKVTEKGKDVELRCDPISGHTALYWYRQSLGQGLEFLIYFQGNSAPDKSGLPSDRFSAERTGGSVSTLTIQRTQQEDSAVYLCASSSPGDTQYFGPGTRLTVL.

The CDR3 is CASTSGGGADTQYF. The CDR3 DNA is TGTGCCTCAACCAGCGGGGGGGGCGCAGATACGCAGTATTTT. J is TRBJ2-3 and V is TRBV30; 10 positions agree with TRBD2. CDR3 size: 14 residues. Losses at the gene ends were 7 bases for V and 4 bases for J; bases not matched to a gene: 8. CDR1 and CDR2 from the germline V gene are GTSNPN and SVGIG (reference sequence).

The gene calls are TRBV25-1 and TRBJ2-5; D remains unclear. CDR3 length: 12 amino acids. With 4 bases removed from V and 2 bases from J, the gap between germline ends came to 5 bases. In germline, CDR1 is MGHDK, CDR2 SYGVNS. CDR3 amino acids: CASSGYQETQYF. The CDR3 coding sequence is TGTGCCAGCAGTGGCTATCAAGAGACCCAGTACTTC.

V and J are TRBV11-3 and TRBJ2-3; the D gene is possibly TRBD1 (6 bases). V was shortened by 5 bases and J by 3 bases, with 15 bases between the two germline ends. This CDR3 comprises 15 residues. CDR1 SGHNT and CDR2 YENEEA come from the germline V gene. The CDR3 sequence is CASSLGGQRTDTQYF. CDR3 DNA sequence: TGTGCCAGCAGCCTAGGAGGACAGCGTACAGATACGCAGTATTTT.

The rearrangement joins TRBV19 to TRBJ1-5; 7 nucleotides match TRBD1. From germline, CDR1 is LNHDA and CDR2 SQIVND (reference sequence). Trimming cost V 9 bases and J 0 bases; bases outside gene matches: 5. The CDR3 consists of 14 residues. The CDR3 reads CASTQGISNQPQHF. As DNA, the CDR3 is TGTGCCAGCACACAGGGGATTAGCAATCAGCCCCAGCATTTT.

J is TRBJ2-5 and V is TRBV11-3; 9 bases are shared with TRBD2. The V and J ends lost 1 base and 4 bases, in that order; junction bases with no gene match: 13. The CDR3 totals 18 residues. In germline, CDR1 is SGHNT, CDR2 YENEEA. The CDR3 DNA is TGTGCCAGCAGCTTAGGGGTTCTTGCGGGGGGGCCCGGAGAGACCCAGTACTTC. It encodes CASSLGVLAGGPGETQYF.

The V and J genes are TRBV2 and TRBJ1-2; 9 nucleotides align to TRBD1. Germline V gene sequence: CDR1 SNHLY, CDR2 FYNNEI. This CDR3 contains 14 residues. V dropped 4 bases and J dropped 0; count of bases not matched to a gene: 0. The CDR3 DNA is TGTGCCAGCAGTGGGACAGGGGCTAACTATGGCTACACCTTC. Protein product: CASSGTGANYGYTF.

In nucleotides, the CDR3 is TGTGCCAGCAGCCCCGCCGGCAGCGGGGGGGTCGTTGAGCAGTTCTTC. This gives the protein CASSPAGSGGVVEQFF. This chain uses TRBV3-1 (or the pseudogene TRBV3-2) with TRBJ2-1; TRBD2 agrees at 10 bases. This CDR3 spans 16 amino acids. With 4 bases clipped from V and 9 bases from J, the junction kept 12 bases outside the gene matches. Germline V gene data show CDR1 as LGHDT and CDR2 as YNNKEL (reference sequence).

The chain employs TRBV6-5 and TRBJ1-5, with D maybe TRBD1 (5 bases). The V gene's germline CDR1 is MNHEY and CDR2 SVGAGI. V lost 5 bases to trimming and J lost 7 bases, with 15 bases between them. The length of the CDR3 is 14 residues. The CDR3, as DNA: TGTGCCAGCAGTCGAGAGGCAGGGCGGCAGCCCCAGCATTTT. Translated: CASSREAGRQPQHF.

This rearrangement joins TRBV5-4 to TRBJ2-4; TRBD2 might be the D (6 bases). The length of the CDR3 is 17 residues. Looked up from germline, CDR1 is SGHNT and CDR2 is YYREEE (reference sequence). The germline V and J ends were trimmed by 4 bases and 0 bases, with 17 bases remaining between them. CDR3 in DNA: TGTGCCAGCAGCCCCGAAGGAGGGCAGCTAGCCAAAAACATTCAGTACTTC. This encodes CASSPEGGQLAKNIQYF.

This clone was detected only once. The chain couples TRBV6-6 to TRBJ1-4; maybe TRBD1 (5 bases). CDR3 length equals 16 residues. Germline-derived CDR1 and CDR2 are MNHNY and SVGAGI (reference sequence). V lost 5 bases and J 0 bases, leaving 13 bases between the germline ends. The CDR3 coding sequence is TGTGCCAGCAGTCGAAATCAAGGGGCAACTAATGAAAAACTGTTTTTT. Protein: CASSRNQGATNEKLFF.

The V and J genes are TRBV7-6 and TRBJ2-2, with 10 bases lining up with TRBD2. The CDR3 sequence is 15 residues long. The junction had 5 bases not matched to a gene; V was cut back by 5 bases and J by 5 bases. CDR1 and CDR2 from the germline V gene are SGHVS and FNYEAQ. CDR3 sequence reads: CASSPSGGNTGELFF. As DNA, the CDR3 is TGTGCCAGCAGCCCTAGCGGGGGTAATACCGGGGAGCTGTTTTTT.

The V gene is TRBV18, the J gene TRBJ2-2, with D tentatively TRBD1 (6 bases). Germline CDR1 is KGHSH and CDR2 is LQKENI. V shed 3 bases and J shed 7 bases, with 15 bases lying between them. This CDR3 is built from 15 residues. Here the CDR3 DNA reads TGTGCCAGCTCACCGGGGCAGGGGACCGGCGGGGAGCTGTTTTTT. Residues: CASSPGQGTGGELFF.

The chain employs TRBV6-6 and TRBJ2-2; D may be TRBD1 (5 bases). There are 15 residues in the CDR3. Germline V CDR1 and CDR2: MNHNY, SVGAGI (reference sequence). V lost 4 bases and J lost 6, with 15 bases in between. In DNA, the CDR3 is TGTGCCAGCAGTTCCTCAGGAGCAGGGTCCGGGGAGCTGTTTTTT. Protein sequence: CASSSSGAGSGELFF.

The J gene is TRBJ2-3, the V gene TRBV4-2; D possibly corresponds to TRBD1 (5 bases). Germline CDR1 reads LGHNA; CDR2 reads YNFKEQ. V lost 2 bases to trimming and J lost 3 bases, with 21 bases between them. The CDR3 is made up of 18 amino acids. The CDR3 reads CASSQQLLGQGGTDTQYF. As DNA, the CDR3 is TGTGCCAGCAGCCAACAGCTCCTTGGGCAGGGTGGGACAGATACGCAGTATTTT.